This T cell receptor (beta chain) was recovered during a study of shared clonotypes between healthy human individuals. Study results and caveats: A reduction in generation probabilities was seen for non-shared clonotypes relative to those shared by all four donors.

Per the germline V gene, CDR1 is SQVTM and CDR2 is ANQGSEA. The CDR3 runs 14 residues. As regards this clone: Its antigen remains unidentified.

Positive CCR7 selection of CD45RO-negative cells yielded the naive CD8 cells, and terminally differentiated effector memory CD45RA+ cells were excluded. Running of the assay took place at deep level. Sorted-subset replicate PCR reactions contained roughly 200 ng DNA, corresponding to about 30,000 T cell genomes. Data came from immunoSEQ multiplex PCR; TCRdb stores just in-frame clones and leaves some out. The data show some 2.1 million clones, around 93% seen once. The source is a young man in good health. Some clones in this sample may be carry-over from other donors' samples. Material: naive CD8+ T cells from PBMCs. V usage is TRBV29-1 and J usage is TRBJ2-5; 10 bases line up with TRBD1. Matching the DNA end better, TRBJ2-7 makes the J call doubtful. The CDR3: CSVEGDRGIHEQYF. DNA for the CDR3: TGCAGCGTTGAAGGGGACAGGGGAATTCACGAGCAGTACTTC.